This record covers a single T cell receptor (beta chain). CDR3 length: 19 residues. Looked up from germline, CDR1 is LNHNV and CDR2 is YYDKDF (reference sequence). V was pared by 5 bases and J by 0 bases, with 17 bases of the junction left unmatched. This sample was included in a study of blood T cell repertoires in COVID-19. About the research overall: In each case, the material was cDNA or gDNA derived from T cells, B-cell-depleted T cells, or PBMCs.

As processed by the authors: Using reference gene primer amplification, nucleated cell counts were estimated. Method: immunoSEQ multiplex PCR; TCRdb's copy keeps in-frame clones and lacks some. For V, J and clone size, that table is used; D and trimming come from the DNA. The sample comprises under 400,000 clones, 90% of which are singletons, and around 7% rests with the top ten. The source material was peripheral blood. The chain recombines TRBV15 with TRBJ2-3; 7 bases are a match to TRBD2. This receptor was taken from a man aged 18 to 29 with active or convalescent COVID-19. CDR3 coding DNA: TGTGCCACCAGCCCCACCGGGGGGTCGGGTAGCGGGAGCACAGATACGCAGTATTTT. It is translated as CATSPTGGSGSGSTDTQYF.